These T cell receptor beta chains were read from a single sample in a study of shared clonotypes between healthy human individuals. Profiling relied on immunoSEQ multiplex PCR, and the TCRdb table lists in-frame clones only, not all of them. The sample gives roughly 2.2 million clones, 90% to 95% of which show up once; about 0.37% is in the top ten. Sequencing was done on a sample of naive CD4+ T cells from PBMCs. The receptor set was obtained from a man between 18 and 35 years old in good health. Some clones in this sample may be carry-over from other donors' samples. Each CDR3 is given with its conserved first and last residue. The D gene is left open where the match is weak. Clone size is stated in some rows and not others, as once, few, many or a class when expanded.

>NA|TRBJ2-7|NA|TRBV5-5
CASSLEWQATYEQYF
TGTGCCAGCAGCTTAGAGTGGCAGGCTACCTACGAGCAGTACTTC
>NA|TRBJ1-1|NA|TRBV6-6
CASTGGGSEAFF
TGTGCCAGCACAGGCGGGGGATCTGAAGCTTTCTTT
>NA|TRBJ2-2|once|TRBV6-1
CAHRDRGNTGELFF
TGTGCCCACCGGGATCGAGGGAACACCGGGGAGCTGTTTTTT
>NA|TRBJ2-1|NA|TRBV15
CATSQGLGVSYNEQFF
TGTGCCACCAGCCAGGGCTTGGGGGTCTCCTACAATGAGCAGTTCTTC
>NA|TRBJ1-3|NA|TRBV5-1
CASSFDISSGNTIYF
TGCGCCAGCAGCTTTGATATCTCCTCTGGAAACACCATATATTTT
>NA|TRBJ1-1|once|TRBV19
CASSIGPDNTEAFF
TGTGCCAGTAGTATAGGGCCTGATAACACTGAAGCTTTCTTT
>TRBD1|TRBJ1-1|NA|TRBV29-1
CSVETPGQGPEAFF
TGCAGCGTTGAGACCCCGGGACAGGGCCCTGAAGCTTTCTTT
>NA|TRBJ1-2|NA|TRBV28
CASSLRWGDDGYTF
TGTGCCAGCAGTTTACGTTGGGGGGACGATGGCTACACCTTC
>NA|TRBJ1-1|NA|TRBV5-1
CASSLGHDTEAFF
TGCGCCAGCAGCTTGGGACACGACACTGAAGCTTTCTTT
>NA|TRBJ1-1|NA|TRBV5-1
CASSLGADSMNTEAFF
TGCGCCAGCAGCTTGGGAGCGGACAGCATGAACACTGAAGCTTTCTTT
>NA|TRBJ2-5|NA|TRBV28
CASSQFSTQYF
TGTGCCAGCAGCCAATTTTCGACCCAGTACTTC
>NA|TRBJ2-5|NA|TRBV7-3
CASSRGESETQYF
TGTGCCAGCAGCCGCGGGGAGAGTGAGACCCAGTACTTC
>NA|TRBJ2-4|NA|TRBV6-1
CASSDVLAKNIQYF
TGTGCCAGCAGTGATGTTCTAGCCAAAAACATTCAGTACTTC
>TRBD1|TRBJ1-2|NA|TRBV5-1
CASSPGQGAFGYTF
TGCGCCAGCAGCCCGGGACAGGGAGCGTTCGGCTACACCTTC
>NA|TRBJ2-1|NA|TRBV5-1
CASSPRGAGDEQFF
TGCGCCAGCAGCCCAAGGGGAGCGGGCGATGAGCAGTTCTTC
>NA|TRBJ1-5|NA|TRBV30
CAWSFDSNQPQHF
TGTGCCTGGAGCTTCGATAGCAATCAGCCCCAGCATTTT
>NA|TRBJ2-7|NA|TRBV5-6
CASSSDYEQYF
TGTGCCAGCAGCTCCGACTACGAGCAGTACTTC
>TRBD1|TRBJ2-7|NA|TRBV28
CASRPGQMASEQYF
TGTGCCAGCAGACCGGGACAGATGGCCTCCGAGCAGTACTTC
>NA|TRBJ1-1|NA|TRBV15
CATSRKTVNTEAFF
TGTGCCACCAGCAGGAAGACGGTGAACACTGAAGCTTTCTTT